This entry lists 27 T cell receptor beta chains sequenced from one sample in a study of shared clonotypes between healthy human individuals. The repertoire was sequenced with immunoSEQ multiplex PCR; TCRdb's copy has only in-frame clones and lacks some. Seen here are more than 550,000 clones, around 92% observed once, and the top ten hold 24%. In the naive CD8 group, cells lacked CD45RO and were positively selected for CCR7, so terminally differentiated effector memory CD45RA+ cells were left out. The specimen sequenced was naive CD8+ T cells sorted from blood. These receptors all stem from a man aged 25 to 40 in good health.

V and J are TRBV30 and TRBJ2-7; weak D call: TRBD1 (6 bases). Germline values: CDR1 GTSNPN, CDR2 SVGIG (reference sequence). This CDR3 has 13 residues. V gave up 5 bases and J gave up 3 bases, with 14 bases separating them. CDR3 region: CAWSTGLGYEQYF. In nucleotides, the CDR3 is TGTGCCTGGTCTACAGGGTTGGGCTACGAGCAGTACTTC.

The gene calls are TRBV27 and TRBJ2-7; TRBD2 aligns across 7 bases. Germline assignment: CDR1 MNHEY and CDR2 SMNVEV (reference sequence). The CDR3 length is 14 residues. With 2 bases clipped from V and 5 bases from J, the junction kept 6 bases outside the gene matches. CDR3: CASSLGSGINEQYF. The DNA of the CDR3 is TGTGCCAGCAGTTTAGGGAGCGGGATTAACGAGCAGTACTTC.

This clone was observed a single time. The CDR3 spells CASSTDGDKLGYTF. DNA of the CDR3: TGTGCCAGCTCAACGGACGGGGACAAGCTGGGCTACACCTTC. The V gene is TRBV18, the J gene TRBJ1-2, with D tentatively TRBD1 (6 bases). This CDR3 has 14 residues. V was clipped by 5 bases and J by 8 bases, with 18 bases between them. The germline V gene has CDR1 KGHSH and CDR2 LQKENI.

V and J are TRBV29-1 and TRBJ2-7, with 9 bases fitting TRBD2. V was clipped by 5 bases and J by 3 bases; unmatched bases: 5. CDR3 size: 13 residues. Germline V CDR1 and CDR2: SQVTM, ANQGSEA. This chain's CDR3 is CSVYVTSGYEQYF. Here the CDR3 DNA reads TGCAGCGTTTATGTGACTAGCGGCTACGAGCAGTACTTC.

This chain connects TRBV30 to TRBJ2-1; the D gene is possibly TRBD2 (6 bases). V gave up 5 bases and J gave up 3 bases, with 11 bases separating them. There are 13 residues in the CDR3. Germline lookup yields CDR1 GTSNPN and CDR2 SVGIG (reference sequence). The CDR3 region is CAWAGLNYNEQFF. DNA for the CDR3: TGTGCCTGGGCGGGACTCAACTACAATGAGCAGTTCTTC.

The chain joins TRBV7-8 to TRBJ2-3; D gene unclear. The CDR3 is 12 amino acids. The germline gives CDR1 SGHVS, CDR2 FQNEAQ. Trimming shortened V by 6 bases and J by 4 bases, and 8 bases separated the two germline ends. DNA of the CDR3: TGTGCCAGCAGTTATGGGGCAGATACGCAGTATTTT. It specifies CASSYGADTQYF.

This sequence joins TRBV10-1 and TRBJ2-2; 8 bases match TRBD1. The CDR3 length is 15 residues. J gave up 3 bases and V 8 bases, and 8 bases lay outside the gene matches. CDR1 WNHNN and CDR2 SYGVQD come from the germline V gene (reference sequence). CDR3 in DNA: TGCGCCAGCGGGGAGGACAGGGATTACACCGGGGAGCTGTTTTTT. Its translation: CASGEDRDYTGELFF.

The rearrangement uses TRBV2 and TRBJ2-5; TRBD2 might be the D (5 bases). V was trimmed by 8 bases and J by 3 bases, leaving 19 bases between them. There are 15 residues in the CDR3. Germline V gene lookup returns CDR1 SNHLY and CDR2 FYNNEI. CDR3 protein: CASVIGENGKETQYF. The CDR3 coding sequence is TGTGCCAGCGTAATCGGGGAAAACGGTAAAGAGACCCAGTACTTC. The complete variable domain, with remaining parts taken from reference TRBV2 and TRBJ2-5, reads EPEVTQTPSHQVTQMGQEVILRCVPISNHLYFYWYRQILGQKVEFLVSFYNNEISEKSEIFDDQFSVERPDGSNFTLKIRSTKLEDSAMYFCASVIGENGKETQYFGPGTRLLVL.

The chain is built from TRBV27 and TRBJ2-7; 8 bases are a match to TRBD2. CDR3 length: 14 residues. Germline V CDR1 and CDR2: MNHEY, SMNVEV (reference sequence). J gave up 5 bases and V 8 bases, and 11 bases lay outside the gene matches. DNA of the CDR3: TGTGCCAGCTTCTCACGGGGGGGCGGCCACGAGCAGTACTTC. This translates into CASFSRGGGHEQYF.

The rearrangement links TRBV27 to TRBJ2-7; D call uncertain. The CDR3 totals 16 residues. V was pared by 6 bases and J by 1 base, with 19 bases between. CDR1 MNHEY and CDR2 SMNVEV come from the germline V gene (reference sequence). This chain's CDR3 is CASSPLLAGLSYEQYF. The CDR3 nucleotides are TGTGCCAGCAGCCCCTTATTGGCAGGCCTTTCCTACGAGCAGTACTTC.

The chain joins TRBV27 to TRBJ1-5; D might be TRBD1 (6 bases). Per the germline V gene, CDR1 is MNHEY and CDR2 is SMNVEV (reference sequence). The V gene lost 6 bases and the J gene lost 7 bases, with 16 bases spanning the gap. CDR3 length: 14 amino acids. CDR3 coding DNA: TGTGCCAGCAGCACTAACCAGGGGTGGCAGCCCCAGCATTTT. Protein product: CASSTNQGWQPQHF.

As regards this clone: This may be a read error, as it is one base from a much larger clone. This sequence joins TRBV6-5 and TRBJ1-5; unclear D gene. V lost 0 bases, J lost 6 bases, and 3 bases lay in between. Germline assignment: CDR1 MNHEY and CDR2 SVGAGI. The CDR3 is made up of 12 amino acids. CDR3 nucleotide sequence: TGTGCCAGCAGTTACTCGGTTCAGCCCCAGCATTTT. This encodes CASSYSVQPQHF.

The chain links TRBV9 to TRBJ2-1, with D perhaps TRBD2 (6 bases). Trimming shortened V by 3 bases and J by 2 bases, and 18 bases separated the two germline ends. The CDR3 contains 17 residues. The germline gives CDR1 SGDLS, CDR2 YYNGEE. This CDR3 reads CASSGGSGDKAYNEQFF. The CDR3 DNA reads TGTGCCAGCAGCGGAGGCTCGGGGGATAAAGCCTACAATGAGCAGTTCTTC.

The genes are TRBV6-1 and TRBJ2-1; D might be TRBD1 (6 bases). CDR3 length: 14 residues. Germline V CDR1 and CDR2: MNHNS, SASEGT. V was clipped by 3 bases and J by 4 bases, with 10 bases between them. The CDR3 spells CASSEAGDYNEQFF. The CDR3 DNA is TGTGCCAGCAGTGAGGCAGGGGATTACAATGAGCAGTTCTTC.

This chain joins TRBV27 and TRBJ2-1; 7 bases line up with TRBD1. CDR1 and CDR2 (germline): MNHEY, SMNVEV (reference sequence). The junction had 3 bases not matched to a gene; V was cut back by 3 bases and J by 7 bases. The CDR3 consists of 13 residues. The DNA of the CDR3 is TGTGCCAGCAGTTTCTCCAGGGGGAATGAGCAGTTCTTC. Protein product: CASSFSRGNEQFF.

The CDR3 protein is CASSVGRATDTQYF. For the CDR3, the DNA is TGTGCCAGCAGCGTGGGCAGGGCCACAGATACGCAGTATTTT. V gene TRBV9 combines with J gene TRBJ2-3; weak D call: TRBD1 (5 bases). The germline V gene has CDR1 SGDLS and CDR2 YYNGEE. The CDR3 totals 14 residues. Trimming left V 2 bases short and J 2 bases short, with 9 bases between.

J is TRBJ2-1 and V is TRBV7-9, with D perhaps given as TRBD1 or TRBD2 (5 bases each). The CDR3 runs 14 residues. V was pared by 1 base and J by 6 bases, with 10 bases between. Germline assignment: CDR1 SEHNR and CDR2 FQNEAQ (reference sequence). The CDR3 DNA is TGTGCCAGCAGCTTAGGGATGGGGGTCAATGAGCAGTTCTTC. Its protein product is CASSLGMGVNEQFF.

This CDR3 is CASCGQGATEAFF. For the CDR3, the DNA is TGTGCCAGCTGTGGACAGGGGGCTACTGAAGCTTTCTTT. The rearrangement joins TRBV2 to TRBJ1-1; 11 positions agree with TRBD1. The CDR3 spans 13 residues. V was pared by 8 bases and J by 5 bases, with 4 bases of the junction left unmatched. CDR1 SNHLY and CDR2 FYNNEI come from the germline V gene.

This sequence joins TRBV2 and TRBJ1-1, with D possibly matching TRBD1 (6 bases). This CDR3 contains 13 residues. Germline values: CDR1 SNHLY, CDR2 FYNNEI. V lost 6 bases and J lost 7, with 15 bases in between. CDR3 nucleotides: TGTGCCAGCAGCCCTAGGGGGGCTGGTGAAGCTTTCTTT. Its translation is CASSPRGAGEAFF.

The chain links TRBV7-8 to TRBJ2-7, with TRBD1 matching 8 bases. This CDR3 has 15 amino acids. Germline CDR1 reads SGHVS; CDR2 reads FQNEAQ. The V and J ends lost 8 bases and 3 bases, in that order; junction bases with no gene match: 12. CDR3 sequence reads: CASRSYEGTGYEQYF. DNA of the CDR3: TGTGCCAGCCGGTCCTACGAAGGGACAGGCTACGAGCAGTACTTC.

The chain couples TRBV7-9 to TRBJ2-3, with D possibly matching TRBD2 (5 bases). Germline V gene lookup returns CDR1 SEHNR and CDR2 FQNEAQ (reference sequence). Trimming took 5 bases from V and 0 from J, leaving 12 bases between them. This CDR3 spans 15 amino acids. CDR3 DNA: TGTGCCAGCAGCCCAGAGCGGACTAGCACAGATACGCAGTATTTT. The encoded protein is CASSPERTSTDTQYF. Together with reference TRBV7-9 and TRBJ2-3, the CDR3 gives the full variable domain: DTGVSQNPRHKITKRGQNVTFRCDPISEHNRLYWYRQTLGQGPEFLTYFQNEAQLEKSRLLSDRFSAERPKGSFSTLEIQRTEQGDSAMYLCASSPERTSTDTQYFGPGTRLTVL.

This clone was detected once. The chain's CDR3 is CATNTGDEQFF. The DNA of the CDR3 is TGTGCCACCAACACGGGGGATGAGCAGTTCTTC. This rearrangement joins TRBV27 to TRBJ2-1; D is possibly TRBD2 (6 bases). Germline V gives CDR1 MNHEY, CDR2 SMNVEV (reference sequence). The CDR3 runs 11 residues. V lost 10 bases and J 8 bases, leaving 12 bases between the germline ends.

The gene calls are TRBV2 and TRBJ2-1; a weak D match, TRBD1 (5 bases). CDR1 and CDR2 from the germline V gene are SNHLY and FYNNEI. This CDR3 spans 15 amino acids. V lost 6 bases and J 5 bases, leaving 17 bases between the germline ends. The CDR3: CASSPGPYRHNEQFF. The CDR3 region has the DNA TGTGCCAGCAGCCCGGGCCCCTACAGGCACAATGAGCAGTTCTTC. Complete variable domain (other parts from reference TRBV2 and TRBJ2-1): EPEVTQTPSHQVTQMGQEVILRCVPISNHLYFYWYRQILGQKVEFLVSFYNNEISEKSEIFDDQFSVERPDGSNFTLKIRSTKLEDSAMYFCASSPGPYRHNEQFFGPGTRLTVL.

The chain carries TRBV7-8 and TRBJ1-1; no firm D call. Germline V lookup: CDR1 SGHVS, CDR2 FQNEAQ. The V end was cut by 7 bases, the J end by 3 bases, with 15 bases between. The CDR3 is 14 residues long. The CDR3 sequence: CASKREGFDTEAFF. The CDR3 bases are TGTGCCAGCAAGAGAGAGGGATTTGACACTGAAGCTTTCTTT.

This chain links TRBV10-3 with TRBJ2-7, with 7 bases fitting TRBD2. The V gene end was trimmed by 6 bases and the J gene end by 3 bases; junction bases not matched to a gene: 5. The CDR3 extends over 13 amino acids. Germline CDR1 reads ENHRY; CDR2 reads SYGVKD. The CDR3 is CAIRGGVGYEQYF. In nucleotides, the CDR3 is TGTGCCATCAGGGGAGGGGTCGGCTACGAGCAGTACTTC.

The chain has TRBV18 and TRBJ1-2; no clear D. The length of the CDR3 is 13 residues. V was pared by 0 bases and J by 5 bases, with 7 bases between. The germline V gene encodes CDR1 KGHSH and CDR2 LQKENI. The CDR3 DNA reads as TGTGCCAGCTCACCACCGGGCGAGTATGGCTACACCTTC. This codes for CASSPPGEYGYTF.

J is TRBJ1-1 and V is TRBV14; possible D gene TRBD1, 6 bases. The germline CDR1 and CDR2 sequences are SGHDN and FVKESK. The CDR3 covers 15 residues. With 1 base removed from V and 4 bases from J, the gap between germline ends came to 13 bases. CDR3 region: CASSQGFGRGTEAFF. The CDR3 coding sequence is TGTGCCAGCAGCCAAGGTTTTGGCAGGGGCACTGAAGCTTTCTTT.